The 2 T cell receptor beta chains listed next were all sequenced from one sample in a study of T-cell reconstitution after alpha-beta-depleted transplantation in children. For TCRbeta, the library was prepared with unique molecular identifiers. TCRdb reprocessed the PCR reads via MiXCR and lists one record per CDR3 protein. Of 500,000 to 600,000 distinct CDR3 sequences listed, 32% are singletons. The source material was PBMCs from the stem cell graft donor, sampled from the stem cell graft. Receptor source: a human donor who donated a stem cell graft to a child with aplastic anemia.

This clonotype was counted only a few times. V is TRBV7-9 and J is TRBJ1-1, with TRBD1 matching over 8 bases. This CDR3 is 14 amino acids long. The germline gives CDR1 SEHNR, CDR2 FQNEAQ (reference sequence). J lost 1 base, V lost 5 bases, and 3 bases had no gene match. The CDR3 here is CASSVQGENTEAFF. Written as DNA, the CDR3 is TGTGCCAGCAGCGTACAGGGGGAGAACACTGAAGCTTTCTTT.

The J gene is TRBJ2-2, the V gene TRBV27; D is undetermined. This CDR3 is 11 amino acids long. In germline, CDR1 is MNHEY, CDR2 SMNVEV (reference sequence). Trimming took 6 bases from V and 6 from J, leaving 5 bases between them. CDR3 DNA sequence: TGTGCCAGCAGATCAGCCGGGGAGCTGTTTTTT. Translated: CASRSAGELFF.